The sequence of this T cell receptor (beta chain) was determined in a study of vaccination effects on CD4 cells after COVID-19. Generated by immunoSEQ multiplex PCR, the TCRdb table keeps only in-frame clones and is missing some. The table includes approximately 54,000 clones, around 75% detected once. Study results and caveats: Clones of infection and vaccine origin contracted markedly late after vaccination. There were few convalescent patients in the study and no early post-infection timepoints.

Expansion with viral peptide pools was applied to antigen-specific CD4+ T cells by the ViraFEST assay prior to sequencing. On roughly day 10 of culture, CD4+ T cells were separated out. Prior SARS-CoV-2 infection was absent in the vaccine recipients, as shown by negative nucleocapsid antibodies. This clone occurred once. Its target is not known. This CDR3 region has 14 residues. With V trimmed by 7 bases and J by 7 bases, 10 bases remained unmatched. Germline CDR1 LNHDA, CDR2 SQIVND (reference sequence). This chain joins TRBV19 and TRBJ2-1; 7 bases align to TRBD1. Sequences were derived from CD4+ T cells from PBMCs cultured with HCoV-229E spike peptides, sampled before COVID-19 vaccination. The TCR was taken from a human donor who received a COVID-19 vaccine. The CDR3 region has the DNA TGTGCCAGTAATAGGGGGCCCGTTGGGAATGAGCAGTTCTTC. Translated: CASNRGPVGNEQFF.